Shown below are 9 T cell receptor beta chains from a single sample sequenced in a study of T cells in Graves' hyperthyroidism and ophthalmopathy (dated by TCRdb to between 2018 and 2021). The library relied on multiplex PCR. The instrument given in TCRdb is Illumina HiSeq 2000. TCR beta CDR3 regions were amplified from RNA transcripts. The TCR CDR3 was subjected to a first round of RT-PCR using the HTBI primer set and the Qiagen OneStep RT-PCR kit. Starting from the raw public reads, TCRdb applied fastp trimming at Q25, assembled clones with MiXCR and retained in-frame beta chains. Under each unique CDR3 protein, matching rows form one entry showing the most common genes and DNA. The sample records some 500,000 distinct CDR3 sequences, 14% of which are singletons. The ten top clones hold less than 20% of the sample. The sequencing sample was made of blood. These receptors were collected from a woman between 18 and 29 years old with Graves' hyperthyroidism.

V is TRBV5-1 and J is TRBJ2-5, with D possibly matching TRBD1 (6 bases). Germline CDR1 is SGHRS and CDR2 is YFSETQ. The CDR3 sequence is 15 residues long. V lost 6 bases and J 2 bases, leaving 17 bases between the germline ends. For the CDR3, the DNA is TGCGCCAGCAACTCTAAAGGGGGAGTTCAAGAGACCCAGTACTTC. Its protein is CASNSKGGVQETQYF.

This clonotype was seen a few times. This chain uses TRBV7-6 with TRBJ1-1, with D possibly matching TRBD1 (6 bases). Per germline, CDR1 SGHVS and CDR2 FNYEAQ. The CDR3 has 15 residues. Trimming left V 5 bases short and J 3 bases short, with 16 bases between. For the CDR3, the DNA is TGTGCCAGCAGCCCCGAGGGCCAGGGGCACACTGAAGCTTTCTTT. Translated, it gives CASSPEGQGHTEAFF.

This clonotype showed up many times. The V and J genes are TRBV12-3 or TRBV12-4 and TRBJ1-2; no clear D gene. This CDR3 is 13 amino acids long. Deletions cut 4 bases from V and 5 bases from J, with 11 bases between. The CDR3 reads CASSSGPRYGYTF. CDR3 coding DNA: TGTGCCAGCAGTTCCGGGCCCAGATATGGCTACACCTTC.

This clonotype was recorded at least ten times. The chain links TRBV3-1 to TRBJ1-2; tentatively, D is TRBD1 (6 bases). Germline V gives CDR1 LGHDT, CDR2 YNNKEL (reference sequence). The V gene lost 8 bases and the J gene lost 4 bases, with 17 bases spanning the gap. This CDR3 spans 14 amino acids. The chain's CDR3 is CASGRGGSAYGYTF. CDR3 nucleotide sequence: TGTGCCAGCGGTCGAGGGGGTTCGGCCTATGGCTACACCTTC.

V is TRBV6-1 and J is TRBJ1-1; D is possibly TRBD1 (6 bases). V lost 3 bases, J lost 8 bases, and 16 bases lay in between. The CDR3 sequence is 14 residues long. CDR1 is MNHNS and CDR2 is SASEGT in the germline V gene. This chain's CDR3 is CASSERQGRSEAFF. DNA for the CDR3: TGTGCCAGCAGTGAGAGGCAGGGGAGGTCCGAAGCTTTCTTT.

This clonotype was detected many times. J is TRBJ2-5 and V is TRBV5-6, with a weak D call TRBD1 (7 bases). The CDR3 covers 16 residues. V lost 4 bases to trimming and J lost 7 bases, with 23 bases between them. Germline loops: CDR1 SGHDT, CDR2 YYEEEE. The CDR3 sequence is CASSPISGGNRGTQYF. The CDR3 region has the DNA TGTGCCAGCAGCCCTATCAGCGGCGGGAACAGGGGGACCCAGTACTTC.

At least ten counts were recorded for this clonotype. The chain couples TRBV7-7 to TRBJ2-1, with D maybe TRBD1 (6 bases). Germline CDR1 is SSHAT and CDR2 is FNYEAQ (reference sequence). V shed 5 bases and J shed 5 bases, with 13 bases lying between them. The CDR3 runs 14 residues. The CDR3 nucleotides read TGTGCCAGCAGCGACGGACAGTGGAACAATGAGCAGTTCTTC. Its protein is CASSDGQWNNEQFF.

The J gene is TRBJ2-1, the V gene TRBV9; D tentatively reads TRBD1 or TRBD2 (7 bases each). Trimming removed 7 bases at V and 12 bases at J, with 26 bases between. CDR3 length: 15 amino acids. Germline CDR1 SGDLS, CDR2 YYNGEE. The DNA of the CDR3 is TGTGCCAGCGGGGCGGGGGACAGAGTGTCCTTTGCGCAGTTCTTC. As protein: CASGAGDRVSFAQFF.

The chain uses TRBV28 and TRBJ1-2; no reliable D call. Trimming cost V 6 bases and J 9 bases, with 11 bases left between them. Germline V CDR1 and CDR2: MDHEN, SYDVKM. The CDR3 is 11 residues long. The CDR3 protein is CASRGSRSYTF. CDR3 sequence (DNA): TGTGCCAGCAGGGGTTCCAGGAGCTACACCTTC.